These T cell receptor beta chains were read from a single sample in a study of blood T cell repertoires in COVID-19. TCRdb keeps only in-frame clones here, not all; method: immunoSEQ multiplex PCR. In the table there are 150,000 to 200,000 clones, around 76% of which are singletons. The source material was peripheral blood. These receptors all stem from a woman aged 55 to 70 with COVID-19, enrolled during active disease. Each CDR3 is given with its conserved first and last residue. The D gene is left open where the match is weak. Size is stated for part of the rows, as once, few or many counts, or as a class when the clone is expanded.

d_call,clone_size,j_call,cdr3_length,v_call,cdr3_nt,cdr3_aa
TRBD1,few,TRBJ1-3,18,TRBV4-3,TGCGCCAGCAGCCAAGAAGGGGGCGGCCGGAGCTCTGGAAACACCATATATTTT,CASSQEGGGRSSGNTIYF
TRBD1,-,TRBJ1-5,15,TRBV9,TGTGCCAGCAGCGTAGCGGGACAGACCAATCAGCCCCAGCATTTT,CASSVAGQTNQPQHF
TRBD2,-,TRBJ2-1,18,TRBV27,TGTGCCAGCAGTTTATGGAGGAGGGGCGGGAGTTCCTACAATGAGCAGTTCTTC,CASSLWRRGGSSYNEQFF
-,-,TRBJ2-1,14,TRBV6-2/TRBV6-3,TGTGCCAGCAGCTTCCAGGGTACCTACAATGAGCAGTTCTTC,CASSFQGTYNEQFF
TRBD2,-,TRBJ2-1,13,TRBV6-4,TGTGCCAGCAGTAGCGGGAGCTACAATGAGCAGTTCTTC,CASSSGSYNEQFF
TRBD1,-,TRBJ1-5,14,TRBV28,TGTGCCAGCACCCTCACAGGGGGCAGTCAGCCCCAGCATTTT,CASTLTGGSQPQHF
TRBD1,-,TRBJ1-2,14,TRBV11-2,TGTGCCAGCAGCCCCGACAGGGGGACCCATGGCTACACCTTC,CASSPDRGTHGYTF
TRBD1,-,TRBJ1-1,13,TRBV2,TGTGCCAGCAGTATAGGACAGGGGGCGCGAGCTTTCTTT,CASSIGQGARAFF
-,-,TRBJ2-6,17,TRBV5-4,TGTGCCAGCAGCTTAGGGGACTCTAGCTCTGGGGCCAACGTCCTGACTTTC,CASSLGDSSSGANVLTF
TRBD2,once,TRBJ2-5,17,TRBV2,TGTGCCAGCAAGGGGAGTAGCGGGGGGGATAGATTGGAGACCCAGTACTTC,CASKGSSGGDRLETQYF
-,-,TRBJ2-1,16,TRBV5-1,TGCGCCAGCAGCTTATTAGGGGGATTCTCCTACAATGAGCAGTTCTTC,CASSLLGGFSYNEQFF
TRBD1,-,TRBJ1-2,17,TRBV29-1,TGCAGCGTCGCCTCTGGGACAGGGGGCGAAACTACCTATGGCTACACCTTC,CSVASGTGGETTYGYTF
-,-,TRBJ2-5,13,TRBV7-6,TGTGCCAGCAGTGCCGAGGTTTCAGAGACCCAGTACTTC,CASSAEVSETQYF
-,once,TRBJ1-4,12,TRBV14,TGTGCCAGCAGCCCCAACATGGAAAAACTGTTTTTT,CASSPNMEKLFF
-,-,TRBJ1-2,14,TRBV28,TGTGCCAGCAGACCCCCGGCCTCCCAGGCTGGCTACACCTTC,CASRPPASQAGYTF
-,-,TRBJ1-6,13,TRBV7-6,TGTGCCAGCAGCGCCGGGGATAATTCACCCCTCCACTTT,CASSAGDNSPLHF
-,-,TRBJ1-4,13,TRBV7-2,TGTGCCAGCAGCTTAGGACCGGGGGGAAAACTGTTTTTT,CASSLGPGGKLFF
TRBD2,few,TRBJ2-1,13,TRBV6-5,TGTGCCAGCATCATAGCGGGCCACAATGAGCAGTTCTTC,CASIIAGHNEQFF
TRBD1,few,TRBJ1-5,13,TRBV28,TGTGCCAGCAGTTTAAGGGGGCCTCAGCCCCAGCATTTT,CASSLRGPQPQHF
-,-,TRBJ2-3,12,TRBV11-2,TGTGCCAGCAGCCCTACAGGAGATACGCAGTATTTT,CASSPTGDTQYF
-,-,TRBJ2-7,12,TRBV6-1,TGTGCCAGCAGTCACAACCGTTACGAGCAGTACTTC,CASSHNRYEQYF
TRBD1,-,TRBJ1-1,16,TRBV18,TGTGCCAGCTCACCCCCGACAGGGCCGGTGAACACTGAAGCTTTCTTT,CASSPPTGPVNTEAFF
TRBD1,-,TRBJ2-7,15,TRBV28,TGTGCCAGCAACTTAAACAGGGGGCGCTACTACGAGCAGTACTTC,CASNLNRGRYYEQYF
TRBD1,-,TRBJ1-6,16,TRBV3-1/TRBV3-2,TGTGCCAGCAGCCCTGGCAAGGGACAGGGCAATTCACCCCTCCACTTT,CASSPGKGQGNSPLHF
-,-,TRBJ2-5,14,TRBV5-5,TGTGCCAGCAGCTCGCTCCGGGGGTACGAGACCCAGTACTTC,CASSSLRGYETQYF
TRBD1,-,TRBJ2-1,15,TRBV7-9,TGTGCCAGCAGCTACCACAGGGGCTATTACAATGAGCAGTTCTTC,CASSYHRGYYNEQFF
-,-,TRBJ1-1,15,TRBV7-9,TGTGCCAGCAGCTTAGTACAAGGAGGGAACACTGAAGCTTTCTTT,CASSLVQGGNTEAFF
TRBD1,-,TRBJ2-7,14,TRBV19,TGTGCCAGTAGTAAGACAGGGGAGGCGTTCGAGCAGTACTTC,CASSKTGEAFEQYF
-,once,TRBJ1-2,15,TRBV6-5,TGTGCCAGCAGTTACTCGATTCCCAGGCGAGATGGCTACACCTTC,CASSYSIPRRDGYTF
TRBD1,-,TRBJ1-3,15,TRBV6-5,TGTGCCAGCAGGACTGGGACAGACCAAGGAAACACCATATATTTT,CASRTGTDQGNTIYF
TRBD2,-,TRBJ2-2,17,TRBV2,TGTGCCAGCAGCGAGGGGACACAGGGCGGGAGGAACGGGGAGCTGTTTTTT,CASSEGTQGGRNGELFF
-,-,TRBJ2-7,13,TRBV12-3/TRBV12-4,TGTGCCAGCAGTTTTGCGGGTGGCCACGAGCAGTACTTC,CASSFAGGHEQYF
-,many,TRBJ1-5,15,TRBV19,TGTGCCAGTAGTATACAGGCCTGGTATAATCAGCCCCAGCATTTT,CASSIQAWYNQPQHF
-,-,TRBJ1-1,13,TRBV5-5,TGTGCCAGCAGCTTCTCAGAAGACACTGAAGCTTTCTTT,CASSFSEDTEAFF
-,-,TRBJ2-5,13,TRBV5-5,TGTGCCAGCAGCTGGACAGTACAAGAGACCCAGTACTTC,CASSWTVQETQYF
TRBD2,-,TRBJ2-1,19,TRBV5-5,TGTGCCAGCAGTCCCACGGCCGTAGTAGCGGGGCGAACGTACAATGAGCAGTTCTTC,CASSPTAVVAGRTYNEQFF
TRBD2,-,TRBJ2-1,15,TRBV7-3,TGTGCCAGCAGCTCCCCTGACGGGGGGGCTTATGAGCAGTTCTTC,CASSSPDGGAYEQFF
TRBD1,many,TRBJ1-1,16,TRBV19,TGTGCCAGTAGTACCCTTACCGGGACAGGGTTATCTGAAGCTTTCTTT,CASSTLTGTGLSEAFF
-,-,TRBJ2-5,14,TRBV15,TGTGCCACCAGCAGAGGTCTGACTGAAGGGACCCAGTACTTC,CATSRGLTEGTQYF
TRBD1,-,TRBJ2-2,15,TRBV11-2,TGTGCCAGCAGCTTCACTCGACAGGGTCACCGGGAGCTGTTTTTT,CASSFTRQGHRELFF
TRBD1,-,TRBJ2-7,15,TRBV7-2,TGTGCCAGCAGCACTACAGGGGGCGCGACCTACGAGCAGTACTTC,CASSTTGGATYEQYF
TRBD2,-,TRBJ2-3,16,TRBV3-1/TRBV3-2,TGTGCCAGCAGCACGCGCGGGAGCGGGTGGGCAGATACGCAGTATTTT,CASSTRGSGWADTQYF
-,once,TRBJ1-1,13,TRBV10-1,TGCGCCAGCAGCCTACAGGCGAACACTGAAGCTTTCTTT,CASSLQANTEAFF
-,few,TRBJ2-2,15,TRBV10-3,TGTGCCATCAGTGAGGGCCCAGCGGGCATTGGGGAGCTGTTTTTT,CAISEGPAGIGELFF
TRBD2,-,TRBJ2-2,15,TRBV5-4,TGTGCCAGCAGCCCGGCCCTAGCGGTGGACGGGGAGCTGTTTTTT,CASSPALAVDGELFF
-,-,TRBJ1-2,14,TRBV29-1,TGCAGCGTTGAAGATAAAAGGGGCTACGATGGCTACACCTTC,CSVEDKRGYDGYTF
TRBD1,-,TRBJ1-5,17,TRBV28,TGTGCCAGCAGTTCCCTGGGGACACCCAGGGGGAATCAGCCCCAGCATTTT,CASSSLGTPRGNQPQHF
TRBD1,-,TRBJ1-4,17,TRBV9,TGTGCCAGCAGCGTAGGTGACAGGGGAGTAGGTAATGAAAAACTGTTTTTT,CASSVGDRGVGNEKLFF
-,-,TRBJ2-7,15,TRBV3-1/TRBV3-2,TGTGCCAGCAGCCCCCGCGGGACAGTAGGGTACGAGCAGTACTTC,CASSPRGTVGYEQYF
TRBD1,-,TRBJ1-2,13,TRBV7-2,TGTGCCAGCAGCCCCGGACAGGGCTATGGCTACACCTTC,CASSPGQGYGYTF
-,-,TRBJ1-5,14,TRBV6-2/TRBV6-3,TGTGCCAGCAGTTACTCGAGGGGGATCCAGCCCCAGCATTTT,CASSYSRGIQPQHF
-,-,TRBJ2-1,13,TRBV7-3,TGTGCCAGCAGCTTAATGTCCGGGGATGAGCAGTTCTTC,CASSLMSGDEQFF
TRBD2,-,TRBJ2-2,13,TRBV11-1,TGTGCCAGCAGCGTGACTAGCGGGGGTTTGGTGTTTTTT,CASSVTSGGLVFF
TRBD1,-,TRBJ1-3,16,TRBV11-2,TGTGCCAGCAGCTTAGTTCCAGGGGGCTCTGGAAACACCATATATTTT,CASSLVPGGSGNTIYF
-,-,TRBJ1-4,13,TRBV4-1,TGCGCCAGCAGCCAAGATCAATCTGAAAAACTGTTTTTT,CASSQDQSEKLFF
TRBD2,-,TRBJ2-7,14,TRBV28,TGTGCCAGTCAAAATCGGGGGGAGCGCTACGAGCAGTACTTC,CASQNRGERYEQYF
-,-,TRBJ2-1,13,TRBV6-4,TGTGCCAGCAGTGAAGAGCCTCACAATGAGCAGTTCTTC,CASSEEPHNEQFF
TRBD2,-,TRBJ2-1,14,TRBV27,TGTGCCAGCCTCGGGGGGGCGTGGTTCGATGAGCAGTTCTTC,CASLGGAWFDEQFF
TRBD2,-,TRBJ2-2,15,TRBV24-1,TGTGCCACCAGTGTGGCGGGAGCGGACACCGGGGAGCTGTTTTTT,CATSVAGADTGELFF
TRBD2,-,TRBJ2-1,17,TRBV7-2,TGTGCCAGCAGCCTAGTGGTACTAGCGAGAGCTAACAATGAGCAGTTCTTC,CASSLVVLARANNEQFF